The T cell receptor (beta chain) under discussion was sequenced for a study of T cells after posttransplantation cyclophosphamide. This CDR3 has 15 residues. Germline trimming cut 5 bases from V and 5 bases from J; bases unmatched to any gene: 10. Germline CDR1 is SGHTA and CDR2 is FQGNSA. Here immunoSEQ multiplex PCR was the method, and the copy in TCRdb shows in-frame clones only, minus some. The sample shows 5,600 or so clones, 85% to 95% of them seen only once. The TCR was taken from an older woman in good health, CMV-negative, and a related stem cell transplant donor. The sequencing input was CD4+ T cells sorted from bone marrow. The genes are TRBV7-2 and TRBJ2-5, with 8 bases lining up with TRBD2. This CDR3 reads CASSPSGGNGETQYF. The CDR3 coding sequence is TGTGCCAGCAGCCCGAGCGGGGGCAACGGGGAGACCCAGTACTTC.